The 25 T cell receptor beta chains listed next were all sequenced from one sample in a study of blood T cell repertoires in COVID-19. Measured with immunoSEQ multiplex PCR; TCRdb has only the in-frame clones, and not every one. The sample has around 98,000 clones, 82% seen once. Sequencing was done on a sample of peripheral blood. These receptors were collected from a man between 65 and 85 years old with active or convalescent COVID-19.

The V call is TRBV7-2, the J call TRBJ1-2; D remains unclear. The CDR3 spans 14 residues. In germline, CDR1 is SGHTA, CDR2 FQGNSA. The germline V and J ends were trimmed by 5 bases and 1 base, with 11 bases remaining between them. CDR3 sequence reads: CASSPGILNYGYTF. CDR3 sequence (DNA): TGTGCCAGCAGCCCGGGAATCCTTAACTATGGCTACACCTTC.

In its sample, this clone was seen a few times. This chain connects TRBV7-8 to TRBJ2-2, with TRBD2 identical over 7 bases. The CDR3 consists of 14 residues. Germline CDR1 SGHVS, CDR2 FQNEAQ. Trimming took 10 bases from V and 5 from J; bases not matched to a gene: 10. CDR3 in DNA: TGTGCCACCCGGACTAGATCCTCTACCGGGGAGCTGTTTTTT. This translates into CATRTRSSTGELFF.

The CDR3 loop reads CASSLVSSGGRAYEQYF. DNA of the CDR3: TGCGCCAGCAGCTTGGTATCTAGCGGGGGGCGCGCCTACGAGCAGTACTTC. This rearrangement joins TRBV5-1 to TRBJ2-7, with 11 bases aligning to TRBD2. With 0 bases clipped from V and 2 bases from J, the junction kept 7 bases outside the gene matches. The CDR3 has 17 residues. Germline values: CDR1 SGHRS, CDR2 YFSETQ.

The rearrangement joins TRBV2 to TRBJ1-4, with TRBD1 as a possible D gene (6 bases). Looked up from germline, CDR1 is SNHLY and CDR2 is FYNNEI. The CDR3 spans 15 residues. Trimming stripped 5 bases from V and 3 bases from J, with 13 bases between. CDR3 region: CASSRTGLANEKLFF. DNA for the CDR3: TGTGCCAGCAGTAGAACAGGGCTTGCTAATGAAAAACTGTTTTTT.

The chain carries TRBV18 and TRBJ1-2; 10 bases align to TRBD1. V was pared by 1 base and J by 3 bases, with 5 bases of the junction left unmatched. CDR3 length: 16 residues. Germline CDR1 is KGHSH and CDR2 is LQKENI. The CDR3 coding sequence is TGTGCCAGCTCACCACTCGACAGGGGGCAGGACTATGGCTACACCTTC. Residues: CASSPLDRGQDYGYTF.

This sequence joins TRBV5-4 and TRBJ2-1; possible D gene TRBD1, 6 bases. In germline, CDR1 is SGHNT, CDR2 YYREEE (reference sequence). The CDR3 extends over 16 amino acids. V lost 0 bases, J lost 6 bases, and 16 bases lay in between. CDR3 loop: CASSLAVGRGGNEQFF. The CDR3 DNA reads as TGTGCCAGCAGCTTGGCCGTGGGCAGGGGTGGCAATGAGCAGTTCTTC.

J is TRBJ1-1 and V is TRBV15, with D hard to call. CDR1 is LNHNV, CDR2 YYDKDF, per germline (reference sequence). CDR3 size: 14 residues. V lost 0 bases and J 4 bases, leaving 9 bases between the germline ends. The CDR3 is CATSRDNGLTEAFF. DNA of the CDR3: TGTGCCACCAGCAGAGATAATGGCCTCACTGAAGCTTTCTTT. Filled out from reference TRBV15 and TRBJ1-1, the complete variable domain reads DAMVIQNPRYQVTQFGKPVTLSCSQTLNHNVMYWYQQKSSQAPKLLFHYYDKDFNNEADTPDNFQSRRPNTSFCFLDIRSPGLGDTAMYLCATSRDNGLTEAFFGQGTRLTVV.

CDR3 region: CASSLTGQGAYEQYF. In DNA, the CDR3 is TGTGCCAGTAGTCTCACTGGACAGGGGGCCTACGAGCAGTACTTC. The V call is TRBV19, the J call TRBJ2-7, with 10 nucleotides matching TRBD1. With 5 bases clipped from V and 2 bases from J, the junction kept 6 bases outside the gene matches. The CDR3 has 15 residues. The germline V gene encodes CDR1 LNHDA and CDR2 SQIVND (reference sequence).

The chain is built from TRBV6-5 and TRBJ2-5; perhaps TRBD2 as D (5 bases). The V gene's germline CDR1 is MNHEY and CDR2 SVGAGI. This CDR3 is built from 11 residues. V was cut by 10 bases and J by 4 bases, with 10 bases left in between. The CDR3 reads CATMAGETQYF. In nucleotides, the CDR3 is TGTGCCACTATGGCGGGAGAGACCCAGTACTTC.

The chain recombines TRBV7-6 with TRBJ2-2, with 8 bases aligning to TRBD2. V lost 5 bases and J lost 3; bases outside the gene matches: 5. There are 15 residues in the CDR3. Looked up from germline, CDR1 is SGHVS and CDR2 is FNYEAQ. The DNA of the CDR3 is TGTGCCAGCAGCCTTAGCGGGGAGTACACCGGGGAGCTGTTTTTT. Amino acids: CASSLSGEYTGELFF.

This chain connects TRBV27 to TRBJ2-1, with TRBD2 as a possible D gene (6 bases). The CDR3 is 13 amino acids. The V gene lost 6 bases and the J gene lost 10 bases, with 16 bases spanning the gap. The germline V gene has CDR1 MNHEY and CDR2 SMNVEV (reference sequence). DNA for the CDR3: TGTGCCAGCAGAGAACTAGCTCCCGGCGAGCAGTTCTTC. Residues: CASRELAPGEQFF.

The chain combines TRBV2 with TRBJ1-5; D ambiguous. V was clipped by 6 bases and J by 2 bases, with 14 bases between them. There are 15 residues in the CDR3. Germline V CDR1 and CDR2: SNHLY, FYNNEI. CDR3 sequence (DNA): TGTGCCAGCAGGCCAGACAAAGTGGGCAATCAGCCCCAGCATTTT. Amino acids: CASRPDKVGNQPQHF.

CDR3 sequence (DNA): TGTGCCAGCAGCTTCTCCGGGACTAGCGGGGGGGATACGCAGTATTTT. This codes for CASSFSGTSGGDTQYF. The rearrangement links TRBV7-6 to TRBJ2-3; 15 bases align to TRBD2. V lost 3 bases and J lost 6; bases outside the gene matches: 4. Per the germline V gene, CDR1 is SGHVS and CDR2 is FNYEAQ. CDR3 size: 16 residues.

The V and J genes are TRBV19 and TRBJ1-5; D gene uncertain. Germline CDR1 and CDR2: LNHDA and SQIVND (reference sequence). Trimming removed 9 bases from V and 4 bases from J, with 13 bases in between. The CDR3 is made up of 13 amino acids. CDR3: CASSDSRNQPQHF. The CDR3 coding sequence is TGTGCCAGCTCGGACTCACGGAATCAGCCCCAGCATTTT.

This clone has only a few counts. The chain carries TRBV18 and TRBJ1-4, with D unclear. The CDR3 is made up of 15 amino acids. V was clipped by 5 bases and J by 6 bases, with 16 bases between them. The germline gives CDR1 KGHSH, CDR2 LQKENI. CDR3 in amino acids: CASSATTGLDEKLFF. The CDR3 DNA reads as TGTGCCAGCTCAGCCACAACTGGGCTTGATGAAAAACTGTTTTTT. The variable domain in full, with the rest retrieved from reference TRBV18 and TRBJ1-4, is NAGVMQNPRHLVRRRGQEARLRCSPMKGHSHVYWYRQLPEEGLKFMVYLQKENIIDESGMPKERFSAEFPKEGPSILRIQQVVRGDSAAYFCASSATTGLDEKLFFGSGTQLSVL.

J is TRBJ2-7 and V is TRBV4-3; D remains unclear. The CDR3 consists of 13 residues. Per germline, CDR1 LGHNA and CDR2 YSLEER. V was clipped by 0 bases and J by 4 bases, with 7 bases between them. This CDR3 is CASSQDRRYEQYF. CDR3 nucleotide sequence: TGCGCCAGCAGCCAAGATCGCAGGTACGAGCAGTACTTC.

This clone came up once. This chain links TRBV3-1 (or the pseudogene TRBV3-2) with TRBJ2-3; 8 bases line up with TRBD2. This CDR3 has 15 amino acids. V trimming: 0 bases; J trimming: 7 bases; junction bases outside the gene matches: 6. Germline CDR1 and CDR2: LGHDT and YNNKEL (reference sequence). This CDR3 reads CASSQDGGALNTQYF. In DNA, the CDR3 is TGTGCCAGCAGCCAAGACGGGGGGGCCTTGAATACGCAGTATTTT.

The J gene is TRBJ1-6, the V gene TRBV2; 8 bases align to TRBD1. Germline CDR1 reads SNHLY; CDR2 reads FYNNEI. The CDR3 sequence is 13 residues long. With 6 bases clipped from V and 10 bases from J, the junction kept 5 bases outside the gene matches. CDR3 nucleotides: TGTGCCAGCAGATTGACAGGGGTATCACCCCTCCACTTT. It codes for CASRLTGVSPLHF.

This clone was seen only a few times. The CDR3 bases are TGTGCCAGCTCACTGGGACTAGATACAGATACGCAGTATTTT. Translation: CASSLGLDTDTQYF. V and J are TRBV18 and TRBJ2-3; 8 bases align to TRBD2. The CDR3 runs to 14 residues. Germline trimming cut 4 bases from V and 3 bases from J; bases unmatched to any gene: 3. Per germline, CDR1 KGHSH and CDR2 LQKENI.

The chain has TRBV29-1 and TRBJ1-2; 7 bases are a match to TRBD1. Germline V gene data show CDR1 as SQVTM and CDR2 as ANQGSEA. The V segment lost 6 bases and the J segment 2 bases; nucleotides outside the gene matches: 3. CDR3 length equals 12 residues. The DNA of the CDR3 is TGCAGCGTGGGGGACAGAAACTATGGCTACACCTTC. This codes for CSVGDRNYGYTF. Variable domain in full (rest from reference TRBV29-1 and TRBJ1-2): SAVISQKPSRDICQRGTSLTIQCQVDSQVTMMFWYRQQPGQSLTLIATANQGSEATYESGFVIDKFPISRPNLTFSTLTVSNMSPEDSSIYLCSVGDRNYGYTFGSGTRLTVV.

The CDR3: CASSPGTVLAKNIQYF. CDR3 DNA sequence: TGTGCCAGCAGCCCCGGGACAGTCTTAGCCAAAAACATTCAGTACTTC. The chain is built from TRBV7-8 and TRBJ2-4; TRBD1 agrees at 7 bases. The CDR3 has 16 residues. Germline assignment: CDR1 SGHVS and CDR2 FQNEAQ. The V gene end was trimmed by 5 bases and the J gene end by 0 bases; junction bases not matched to a gene: 7.

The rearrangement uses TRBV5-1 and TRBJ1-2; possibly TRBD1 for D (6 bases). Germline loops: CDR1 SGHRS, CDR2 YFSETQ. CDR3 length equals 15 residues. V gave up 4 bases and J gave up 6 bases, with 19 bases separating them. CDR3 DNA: TGCGCCAGCAGCAAAACCGGGACAACGGATAATGGCTACACCTTC. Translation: CASSKTGTTDNGYTF.

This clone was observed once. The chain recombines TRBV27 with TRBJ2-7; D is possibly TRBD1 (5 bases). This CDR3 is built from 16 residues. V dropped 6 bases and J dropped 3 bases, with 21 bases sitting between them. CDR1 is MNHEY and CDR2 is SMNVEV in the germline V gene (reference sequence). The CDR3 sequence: CASSSGLGQDGYEQYF. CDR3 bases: TGTGCCAGCAGCTCCGGGTTGGGGCAAGATGGCTACGAGCAGTACTTC.

This chain's CDR3 is CASSLKRYSYNEQFF. As DNA, the CDR3 is TGTGCCAGCAGCTTAAAGCGGTACTCCTACAATGAGCAGTTCTTC. The genes are TRBV7-2 and TRBJ2-1, with D perhaps matching TRBD2 (5 bases). The germline V gene has CDR1 SGHTA and CDR2 FQGNSA. CDR3 length: 15 amino acids. Trimming stripped 2 bases from V and 0 bases from J, with 8 bases between.

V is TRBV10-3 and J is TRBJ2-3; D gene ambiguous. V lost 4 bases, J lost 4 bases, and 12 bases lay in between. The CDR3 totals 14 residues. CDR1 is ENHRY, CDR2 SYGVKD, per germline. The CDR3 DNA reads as TGTGCCATCAGTGGCGGCCCAAGCCCAGATACGCAGTATTTT. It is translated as CAISGGPSPDTQYF.